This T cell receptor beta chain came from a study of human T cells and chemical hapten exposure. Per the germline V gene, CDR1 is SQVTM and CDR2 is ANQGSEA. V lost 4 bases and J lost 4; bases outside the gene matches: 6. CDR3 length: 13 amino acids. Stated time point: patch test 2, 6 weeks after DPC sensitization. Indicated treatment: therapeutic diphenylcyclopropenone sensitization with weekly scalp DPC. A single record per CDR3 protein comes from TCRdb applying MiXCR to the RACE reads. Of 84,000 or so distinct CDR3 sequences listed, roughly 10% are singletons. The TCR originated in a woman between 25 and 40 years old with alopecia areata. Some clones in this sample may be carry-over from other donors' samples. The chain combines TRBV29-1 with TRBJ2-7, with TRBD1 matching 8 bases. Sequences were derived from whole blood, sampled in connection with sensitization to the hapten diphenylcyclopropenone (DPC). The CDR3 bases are TGCAGCGTTGCGGGGACAGGCTGGTACGAGCAGTACTTC. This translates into CSVAGTGWYEQYF.